Shown below are 8 T cell receptor beta chains from a single sample sequenced in a study of cytomegalovirus exposure and HLA in healthy donors. The PCR was carried out with 60 Vbeta primers and 13 Jbeta primers. Clones were sequenced by immunoSEQ multiplex PCR, and TCRdb holds only the in-frame ones, with some missing. Of around 200,000 clones listed, roughly 82% are singletons. Input material: PBMCs. The receptors shown here come from a girl aged 2 to 10 in good health and CMV-seropositive.

This clone has a single count. The chain recombines TRBV5-8 with TRBJ1-6; unclear D gene. V was shortened by 2 bases and J by 7 bases, with 7 bases between the two germline ends. The CDR3 is 13 residues long. Per germline, CDR1 SGHTS and CDR2 YDEGEE. CDR3 protein: CASSFMTNSPLHF. The CDR3 region has the DNA TGTGCCAGCAGCTTTATGACAAATTCACCCCTCCACTTT.

The chain employs TRBV13 and TRBJ2-1; 8 positions match TRBD2. J gave up 2 bases and V 2 bases, and 2 bases lay outside the gene matches. The CDR3 has 15 residues. Germline-derived CDR1 and CDR2 are PRHDT and FYEKMQ (reference sequence). The CDR3 DNA reads as TGTGCCAGCAGCTTACTCGGGAGGGCCTACAATGAGCAGTTCTTC. Translated, it gives CASSLLGRAYNEQFF.

The gene calls are TRBV30 and TRBJ1-5; possible D gene TRBD1, 5 bases. This CDR3 comprises 14 residues. Germline-derived CDR1 and CDR2 are GTSNPN and SVGIG (reference sequence). V was clipped by 0 bases and J by 5 bases, with 11 bases between them. The CDR3 here is CAWSVGQADQPQHF. The CDR3 DNA sequence: TGTGCCTGGAGTGTGGGGCAGGCCGATCAGCCCCAGCATTTT.

This chain links TRBV30 with TRBJ1-1; D may be TRBD1 (6 bases). Germline V CDR1 and CDR2: GTSNPN, SVGIG (reference sequence). The ends were cut back, 4 bases at V and 1 base at J, with 7 bases in the middle. This CDR3 is built from 12 residues. The chain's CDR3 is CAWTGENTEAFF. The CDR3, as DNA: TGTGCCTGGACAGGGGAGAACACTGAAGCTTTCTTT.

The V call is TRBV2, the J call TRBJ1-3; D is possibly TRBD1 (6 bases). The V gene's germline CDR1 is SNHLY and CDR2 FYNNEI. This CDR3 has 17 residues. Trimming took 7 bases from V and 0 from J, leaving 19 bases between them. This CDR3 reads CASIKGGQGSSGNTIYF. The CDR3 nucleotides read TGTGCCAGCATCAAGGGGGGGCAGGGGAGCTCTGGAAACACCATATATTTT.

The chain carries TRBV5-6 and TRBJ1-2; D uncertain. Between the trimmed V and J ends, which lost 6 bases and 1 base, there was a span of 13 bases. CDR1 and CDR2 (germline): SGHDT, YYEEEE. The CDR3 extends over 14 amino acids. CDR3 coding DNA: TGTGCCAGCACCCTTTCCGGTTATAACTATGGCTACACCTTC. Protein: CASTLSGYNYGYTF.

This rearrangement joins TRBV13 to TRBJ1-3, with D maybe TRBD1 (6 bases). This CDR3 has 14 amino acids. CDR1 is PRHDT, CDR2 FYEKMQ, per germline (reference sequence). Deletions cut 7 bases from V and 4 bases from J, with 14 bases between. CDR3 sequence (DNA): TGTGCCAGCATGGTTCGGGGGGCAGGAAACACCATATATTTT. This encodes CASMVRGAGNTIYF.

The rearrangement links TRBV18 to TRBJ2-3; D is perhaps TRBD2 (5 bases). The germline V gene has CDR1 KGHSH and CDR2 LQKENI. The CDR3 totals 13 residues. Trimming pared 5 bases from V and 2 bases from J, leaving 8 bases between. The CDR3 is CASSKRNTDTQYF. Written as DNA, the CDR3 is TGTGCCAGCTCAAAGCGGAACACAGATACGCAGTATTTT.